This TCR beta chain was sequenced during a study of T-cell reconstitution after alpha-beta-depleted transplantation in children. General observations from the study: Several hundred expanded graft clones reportedly gave rise to the alpha-beta T cells present about two months after transplant. At the one-year point after transplant, T-cell counts and TCRbeta diversity were found to come mostly from T cells that had been newly produced.

Germline CDR1 ENHRY, CDR2 SYGVKD. V gave up 3 bases and J gave up 4 bases; unmatched junction bases: 6. The CDR3 runs to 16 residues. Construction of the TCRbeta library involved unique molecular identifiers. TCRdb processed the PCR reads anew with MiXCR; each CDR3 protein has one entry. The sample gives about 980,000 distinct CDR3 sequences, under 30% of which show up once; 28% is in the top ten. Turning to this clonotype: Its target is unknown.

The source material was PBMCs, mostly from graft donor cells, sampled 360 days after TCRalphabeta/CD19-depleted stem cell transplant. The source is a boy less than two years old who had a stem cell transplant for SCID, so the T cells may come from the graft donor. The rearrangement joins TRBV10-3 to TRBJ2-7, with TRBD2 matching over 13 bases. CDR3 in amino acids: CAISEVLAGGRYEQYF. CDR3 DNA sequence: TGTGCCATCAGTGAAGTACTAGCGGGGGGGCGGTACGAGCAGTACTTC.